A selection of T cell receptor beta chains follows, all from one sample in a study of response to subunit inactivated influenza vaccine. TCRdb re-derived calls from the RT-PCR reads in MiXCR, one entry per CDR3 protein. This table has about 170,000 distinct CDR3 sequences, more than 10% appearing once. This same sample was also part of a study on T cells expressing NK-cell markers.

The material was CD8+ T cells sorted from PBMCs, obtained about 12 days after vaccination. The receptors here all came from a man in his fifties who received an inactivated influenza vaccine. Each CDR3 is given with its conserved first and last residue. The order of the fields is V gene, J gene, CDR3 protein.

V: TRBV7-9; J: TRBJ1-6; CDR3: CASSPNRATYNSPLHF
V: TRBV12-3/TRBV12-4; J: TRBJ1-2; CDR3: CASSSPRLNYGYTF
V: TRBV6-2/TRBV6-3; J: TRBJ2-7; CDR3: CASSYGRTSYEQYF
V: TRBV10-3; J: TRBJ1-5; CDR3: CAISETTEDSNQPQHF
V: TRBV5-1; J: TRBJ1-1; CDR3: CASRAQTLEAFF
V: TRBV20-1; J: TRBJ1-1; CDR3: CSALRTGSNTEAFF
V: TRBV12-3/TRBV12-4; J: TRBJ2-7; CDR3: CASSPGRWDEQYF
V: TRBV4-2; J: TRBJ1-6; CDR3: CASSQDYGNSPLHF
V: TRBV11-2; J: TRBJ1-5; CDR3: CASSSRGGSNQPQHF
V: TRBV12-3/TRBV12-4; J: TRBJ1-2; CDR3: CASSRTGRRYGYTF
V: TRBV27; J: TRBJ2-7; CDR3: CASSIGTIPYEQYF
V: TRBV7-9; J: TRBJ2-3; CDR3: CASSTQLATLKSDTQYF
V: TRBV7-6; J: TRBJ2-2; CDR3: CASRNRDRGPGELFF
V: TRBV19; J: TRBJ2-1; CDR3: CASRPIRDSSGVFYNEQFF
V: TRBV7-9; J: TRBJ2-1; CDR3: CASSPRTSGISNEQFF
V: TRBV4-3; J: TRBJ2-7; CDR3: CASSQDRTSGYEQYF
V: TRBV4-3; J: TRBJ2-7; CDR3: CASSSDRASSYEQYF
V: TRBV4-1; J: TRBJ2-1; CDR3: CASSQGGYPYNEQFF
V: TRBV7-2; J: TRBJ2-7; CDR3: CASSLAPGTGDRHEQYF
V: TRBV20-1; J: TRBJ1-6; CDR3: CSARDEGDRNSPLHF
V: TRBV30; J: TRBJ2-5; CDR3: CAWIKTGTGGRETQYF
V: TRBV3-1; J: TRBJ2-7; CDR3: CASSPGQFYEQYF
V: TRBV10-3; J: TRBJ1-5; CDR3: CAISESGDSRQPQHF
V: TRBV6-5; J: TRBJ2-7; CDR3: CASSWGGREIYEQYF
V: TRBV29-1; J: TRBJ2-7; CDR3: CSITSGAYEQYF
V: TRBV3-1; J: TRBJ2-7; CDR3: CASSQDLGTGAYEQYF
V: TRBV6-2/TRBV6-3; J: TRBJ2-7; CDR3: CASSYSIWAGGSYEQYF
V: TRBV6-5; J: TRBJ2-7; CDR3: CASSYSGESSYEQYF
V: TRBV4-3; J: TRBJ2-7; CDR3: CASSQDGQGGPSSYEQYF
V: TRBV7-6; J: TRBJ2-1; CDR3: CASSSLAGEKYEQFF
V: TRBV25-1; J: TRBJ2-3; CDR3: CASSDYRPLILGATDTQYF
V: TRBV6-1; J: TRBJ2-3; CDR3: CASSPLTSGSTDTQYF
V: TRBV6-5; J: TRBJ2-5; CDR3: CASSYSVRDQETQYF
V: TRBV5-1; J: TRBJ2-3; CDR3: CASSLDALRGGTDTQYF
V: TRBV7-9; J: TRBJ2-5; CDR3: CASSSRGDALSRETQYF
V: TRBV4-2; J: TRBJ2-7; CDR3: CASTQTGGDYEQYF
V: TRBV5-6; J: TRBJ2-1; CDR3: CASSRMDNEQFF
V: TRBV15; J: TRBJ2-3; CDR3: CATSREGTFTDTQYF
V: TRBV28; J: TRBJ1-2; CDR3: CASSLTGGVGNYGYTF
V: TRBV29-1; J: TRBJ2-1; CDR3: CSVGGRTSGSSGYNEQFF
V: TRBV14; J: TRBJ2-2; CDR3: CASSRTGGLTGELFF
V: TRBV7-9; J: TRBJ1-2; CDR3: CASSLAVDGGNTF
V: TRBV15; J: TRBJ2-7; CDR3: CATSRDRTGAHEQYF
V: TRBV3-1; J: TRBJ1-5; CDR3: CAPRARGPPGNQPQHF
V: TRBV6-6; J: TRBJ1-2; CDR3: CASLGGQDGYTF
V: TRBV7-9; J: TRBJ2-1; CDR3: CASRRLLAGGFGEQFF
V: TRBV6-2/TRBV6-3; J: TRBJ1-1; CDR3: CASSRTGMNTEAFF
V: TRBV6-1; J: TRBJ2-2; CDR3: CASSIGLAGVTGELFF
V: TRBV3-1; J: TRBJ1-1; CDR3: CASRFTGDTEAFF
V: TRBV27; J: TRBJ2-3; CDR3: CASSLYDVRGKYDTQYF
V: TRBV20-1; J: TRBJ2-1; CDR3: CSASRGLNEQFF
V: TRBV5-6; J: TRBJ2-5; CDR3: CARGPGDRCLLETQYF
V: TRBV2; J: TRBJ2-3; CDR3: CASSDTSAGSDTQYF
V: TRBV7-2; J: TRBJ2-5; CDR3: CASSLWDRQETQYF